This is a list of T cell receptor beta chains from one sample in a study of control samples from healthy donors and cancer patients. TCRdb's copy holds only in-frame clones and misses some; the assay was immunoSEQ multiplex PCR. The data contain about 54,000 clones, around 96% of them singletons. Sequences were obtained from blood. Every receptor here comes from a woman aged 25 to 39 in good health. The conserved cysteine and the conserved F or W are not part of the CDR3 here.

TRBJ1-2 TRBV5-1 ASSLGTGDLYGYT
TRBJ2-7 TRBV24-1 ATSEGPFSYEQY
TRBJ2-7 TRBV19 ATRTSGMFYEQY
TRBJ1-1 TRBV27 ASRRDGNTEAF
TRBJ1-6 TRBV9 ASSKSGPNSPLH
TRBJ2-3 TRBV18 ASSPPTGGRKTDTQY
TRBJ2-7 TRBV27 ASSPTGYEQY
TRBJ2-2 TRBV27 ASSSLSGRGNTGELF
TRBJ1-5 TRBV5-1 ATDRAPHNQPQH
TRBJ2-2 TRBV6-5 ASSYSRGAAGELF
TRBJ2-3 TRBV28 ATAALAGGTDTQY
TRBJ1-4 TRBV6-1 ASSEWETGGEKLF
TRBJ2-3 TRBV24-1 ATSGAGPTDTQY
TRBJ2-1 TRBV2 ASIPGTSGGGGLQGEQF
TRBJ2-5 TRBV11-3 ASSLRRQETQY
TRBJ1-2 TRBV4-1 ASSQDLPLRGYGYT
TRBJ1-5 TRBV28 ASSLFYTGTYGSNQPQH
TRBJ2-3 TRBV7-3 ASSLGGKADTQY
TRBJ2-2 TRBV5-5 ASSPSGRNTGELF
TRBJ1-4 TRBV7-9 ASSFPDRDKLF
TRBJ2-7 TRBV14 ASSPPGPVQGPYEQY
TRBJ1-1 TRBV7-9 ASSSLPGEAF
TRBJ1-1 TRBV27 ASSLGTNTEAF
TRBJ1-5 TRBV11-2 ASSLTDRGNQPQH
TRBJ2-4 TRBV28 ASSAPRQGAAKNIQY
TRBJ2-3 TRBV24-1 ATSDLSSGTTDTQY
TRBJ1-1 TRBV29-1 SVVSGQGTEAF
TRBJ1-6 TRBV9 ASSPGGDLSYNSPLH
TRBJ1-1 TRBV9 ASSVTPGQGNTEAF
TRBJ2-1 TRBV11-1 ASSPDGGGTEQF
TRBJ1-2 TRBV21-1 ASSLRGYGYT
TRBJ2-7 TRBV7-9 ASSATGVSYEQY
TRBJ1-6 TRBV28 ASSWTGASYNSPLH
TRBJ2-7 TRBV27 ASRGSTYEQY
TRBJ2-3 TRBV27 ASSLRRLAGSTDTQY
TRBJ2-1 TRBV19 ASREGGTSGYNEQF
TRBJ2-7 TRBV28 ASSLSGQGAYEQY
TRBJ2-3 TRBV10-3 AISESLGLTADTQY
TRBJ2-4 TRBV6-1 ASSEQGGGIQY
TRBJ2-3 TRBV5-8 ASSQPAGGASGLSNTQY